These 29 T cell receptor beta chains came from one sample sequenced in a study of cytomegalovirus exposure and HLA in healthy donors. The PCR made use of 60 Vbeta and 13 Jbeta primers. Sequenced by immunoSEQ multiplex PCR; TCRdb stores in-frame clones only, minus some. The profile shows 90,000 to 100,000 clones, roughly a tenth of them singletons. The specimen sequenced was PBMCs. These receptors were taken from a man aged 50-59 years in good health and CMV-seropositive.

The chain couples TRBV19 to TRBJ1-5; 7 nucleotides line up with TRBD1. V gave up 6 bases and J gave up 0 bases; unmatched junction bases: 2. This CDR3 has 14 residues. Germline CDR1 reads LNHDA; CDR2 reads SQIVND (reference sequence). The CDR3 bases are TGTGCCAGTAGCCGGGACAGTAGCAATCAGCCCCAGCATTTT. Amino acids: CASSRDSSNQPQHF. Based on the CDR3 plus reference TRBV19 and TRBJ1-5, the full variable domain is DGGITQSPKYLFRKEGQNVTLSCEQNLNHDAMYWYRQDPGQGLRLIYYSQIVNDFQKGDIAEGYSVSREKKESFPLTVTSAQKNPTAFYLCASSRDSSNQPQHFGDGTRLSIL.

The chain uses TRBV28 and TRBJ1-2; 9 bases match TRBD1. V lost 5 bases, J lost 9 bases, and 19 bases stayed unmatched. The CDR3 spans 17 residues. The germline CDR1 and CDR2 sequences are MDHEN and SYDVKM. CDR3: CASSPRNNLQGARSYTF. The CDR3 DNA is TGTGCCAGCAGTCCCCGAAACAATCTACAGGGGGCGCGGAGCTACACCTTC.

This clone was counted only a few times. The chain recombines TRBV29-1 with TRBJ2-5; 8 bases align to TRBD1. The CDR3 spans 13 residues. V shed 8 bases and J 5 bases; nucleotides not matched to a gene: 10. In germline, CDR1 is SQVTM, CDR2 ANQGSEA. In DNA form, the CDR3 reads TGCAGCTATGGGGACAGGAGAGGGGAGACCCAGTACTTC. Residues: CSYGDRRGETQYF.

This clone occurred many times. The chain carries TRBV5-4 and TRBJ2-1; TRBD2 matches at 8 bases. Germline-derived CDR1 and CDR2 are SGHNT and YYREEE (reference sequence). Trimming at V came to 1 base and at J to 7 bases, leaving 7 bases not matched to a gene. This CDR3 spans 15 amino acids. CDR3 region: CASSLRSSGRNEQFF. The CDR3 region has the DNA TGTGCCAGCAGCTTGAGGTCCAGCGGGAGAAATGAGCAGTTCTTC.

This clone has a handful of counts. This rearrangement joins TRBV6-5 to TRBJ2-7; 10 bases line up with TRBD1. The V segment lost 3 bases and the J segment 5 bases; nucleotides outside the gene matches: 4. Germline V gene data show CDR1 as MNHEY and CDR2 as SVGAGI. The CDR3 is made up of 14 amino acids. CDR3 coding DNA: TGTGCCAGCAGTTATTCCGGGACAGGGGACGAGCAGTACTTC. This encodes CASSYSGTGDEQYF.

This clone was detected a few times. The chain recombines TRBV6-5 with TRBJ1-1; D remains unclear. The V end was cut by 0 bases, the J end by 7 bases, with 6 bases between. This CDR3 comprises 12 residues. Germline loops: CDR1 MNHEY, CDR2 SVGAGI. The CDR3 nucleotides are TGTGCCAGCAGTTACTCAGGAGGTGAAGCTTTCTTT. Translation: CASSYSGGEAFF.

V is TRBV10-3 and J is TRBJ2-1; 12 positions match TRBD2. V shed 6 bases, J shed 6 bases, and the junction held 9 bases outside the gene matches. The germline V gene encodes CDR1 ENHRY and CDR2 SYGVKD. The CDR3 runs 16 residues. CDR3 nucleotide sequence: TGTGCCATCAGGTGGACTAGCGGGAAAACGAGCAATGAGCAGTTCTTC. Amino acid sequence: CAIRWTSGKTSNEQFF.

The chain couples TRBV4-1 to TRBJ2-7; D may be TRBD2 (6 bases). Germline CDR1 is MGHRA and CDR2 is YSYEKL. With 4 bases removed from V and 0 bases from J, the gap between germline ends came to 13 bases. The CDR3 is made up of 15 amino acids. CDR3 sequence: CASSPSGGISYEQYF. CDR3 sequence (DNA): TGCGCCAGCAGCCCTTCTGGGGGGATCTCCTACGAGCAGTACTTC.

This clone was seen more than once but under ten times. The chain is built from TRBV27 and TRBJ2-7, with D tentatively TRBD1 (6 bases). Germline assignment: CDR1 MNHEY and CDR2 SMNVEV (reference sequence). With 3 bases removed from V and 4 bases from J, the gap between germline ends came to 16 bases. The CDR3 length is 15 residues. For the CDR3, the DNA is TGTGCCAGCAGTTTGAGGGAAAGGGGGTTGTACGAGCAGTACTTC. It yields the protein CASSLRERGLYEQYF.

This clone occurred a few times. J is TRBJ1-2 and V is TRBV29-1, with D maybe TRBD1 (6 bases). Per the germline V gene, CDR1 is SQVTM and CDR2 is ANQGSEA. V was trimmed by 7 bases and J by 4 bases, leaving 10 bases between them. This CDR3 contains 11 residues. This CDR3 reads CSAVTGYGYTF. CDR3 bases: TGCAGCGCAGTGACAGGCTATGGCTACACCTTC.

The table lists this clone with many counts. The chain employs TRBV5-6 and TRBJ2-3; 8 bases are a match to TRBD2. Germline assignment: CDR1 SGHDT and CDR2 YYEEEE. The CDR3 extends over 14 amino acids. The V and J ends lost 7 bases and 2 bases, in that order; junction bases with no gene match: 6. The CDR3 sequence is CASRRTSLTDTQYF. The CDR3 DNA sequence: TGTGCCAGCCGACGGACTAGCCTCACAGATACGCAGTATTTT.

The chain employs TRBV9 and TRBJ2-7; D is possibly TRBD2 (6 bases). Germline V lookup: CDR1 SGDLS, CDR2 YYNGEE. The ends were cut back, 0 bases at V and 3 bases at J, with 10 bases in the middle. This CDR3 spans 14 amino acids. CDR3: CASSVEGTGYEQYF. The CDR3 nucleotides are TGTGCCAGCAGCGTAGAGGGGACTGGCTACGAGCAGTACTTC.

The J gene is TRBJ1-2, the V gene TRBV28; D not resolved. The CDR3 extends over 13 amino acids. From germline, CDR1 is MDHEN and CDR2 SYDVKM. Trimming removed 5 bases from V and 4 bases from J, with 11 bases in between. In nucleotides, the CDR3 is TGTGCCAGCAGTCCCCCGGAGGGCTATGGCTACACCTTC. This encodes CASSPPEGYGYTF.

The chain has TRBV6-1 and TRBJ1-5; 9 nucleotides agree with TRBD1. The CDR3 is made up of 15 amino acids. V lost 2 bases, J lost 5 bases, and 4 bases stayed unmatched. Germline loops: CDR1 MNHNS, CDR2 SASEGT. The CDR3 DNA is TGTGCCAGCAGTGAACGGGACAGGGTTTATCAGCCCCAGCATTTT. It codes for CASSERDRVYQPQHF.

This CDR3 reads CASSLVVRDQETQYF. The CDR3 DNA reads TGTGCCAGCAGCTTAGTAGTGCGGGACCAAGAGACCCAGTACTTC. V gene TRBV7-2 combines with J gene TRBJ2-5; D possibly corresponds to TRBD2 (5 bases). CDR1 is SGHTA, CDR2 FQGNSA, per germline. The V end lost 1 base, the J end lost 0 bases, and 9 bases lay between the germline ends. CDR3 length: 15 amino acids.

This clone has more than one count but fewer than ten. The CDR3 DNA follows: TGTGCCAGCAGAAGGGGGTGGGAGACCCAGTACTTC. This gives the protein CASRRGWETQYF. The V and J genes are TRBV27 and TRBJ2-5; a weak D match, TRBD1 (6 bases). Per germline, CDR1 MNHEY and CDR2 SMNVEV (reference sequence). The V end was cut by 6 bases, the J end by 5 bases, with 10 bases between. The CDR3 is 12 amino acids.

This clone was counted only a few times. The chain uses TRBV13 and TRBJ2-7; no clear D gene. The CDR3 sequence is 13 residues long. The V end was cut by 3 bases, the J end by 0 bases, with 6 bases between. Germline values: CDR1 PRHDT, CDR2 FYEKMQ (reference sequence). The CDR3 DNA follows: TGTGCCAGCAGCTTCGCGAGCTCCTACGAGCAGTACTTC. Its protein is CASSFASSYEQYF.

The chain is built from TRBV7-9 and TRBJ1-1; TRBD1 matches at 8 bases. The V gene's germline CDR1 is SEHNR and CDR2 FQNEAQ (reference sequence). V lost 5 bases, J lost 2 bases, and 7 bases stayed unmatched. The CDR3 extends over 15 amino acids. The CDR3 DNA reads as TGTGCCAGCAGCCTCGGGACAGGCAGTAACACTGAAGCTTTCTTT. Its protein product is CASSLGTGSNTEAFF.

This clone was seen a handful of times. The CDR3 DNA is TGTGCCATTTCAAAGGGAGGCGACTACAATGAGCAGTTCTTC. It translates to CAISKGGDYNEQFF. This chain connects TRBV19 to TRBJ2-1, with a possible D match to TRBD2 (6 bases). The CDR3 has 14 residues. Germline lookup yields CDR1 LNHDA and CDR2 SQIVND (reference sequence). V lost 10 bases and J 3 bases, leaving 16 bases between the germline ends.

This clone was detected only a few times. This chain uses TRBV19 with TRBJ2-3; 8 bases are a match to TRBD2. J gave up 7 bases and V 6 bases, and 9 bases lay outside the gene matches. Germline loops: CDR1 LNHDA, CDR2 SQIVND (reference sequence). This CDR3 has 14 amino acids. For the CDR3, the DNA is TGTGCCAGTAGCTCCCTGGCGGGAGGAAATACGCAGTATTTT. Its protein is CASSSLAGGNTQYF.

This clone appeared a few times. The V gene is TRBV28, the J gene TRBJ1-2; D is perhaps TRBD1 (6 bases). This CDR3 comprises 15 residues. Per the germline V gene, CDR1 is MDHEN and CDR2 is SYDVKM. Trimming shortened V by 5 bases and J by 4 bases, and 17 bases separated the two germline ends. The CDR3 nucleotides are TGTGCCAGCAGTCCCGCCCCGGGGGGGGCCTATGGCTACACCTTC. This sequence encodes CASSPAPGGAYGYTF.

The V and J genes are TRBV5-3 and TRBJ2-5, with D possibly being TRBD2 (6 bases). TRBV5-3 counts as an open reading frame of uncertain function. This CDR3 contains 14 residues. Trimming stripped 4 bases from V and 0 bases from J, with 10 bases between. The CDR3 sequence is CARSIKRDQETQYF. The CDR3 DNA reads TGTGCCAGAAGCATTAAGCGGGACCAAGAGACCCAGTACTTC.

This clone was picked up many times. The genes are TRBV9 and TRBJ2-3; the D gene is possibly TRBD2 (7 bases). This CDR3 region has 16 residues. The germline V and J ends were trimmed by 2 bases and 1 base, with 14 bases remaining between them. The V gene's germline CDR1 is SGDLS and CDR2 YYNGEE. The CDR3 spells CASSVGRGGGTDTQYF. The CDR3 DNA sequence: TGTGCCAGCAGCGTGGGCAGGGGAGGGGGCACAGATACGCAGTATTTT.

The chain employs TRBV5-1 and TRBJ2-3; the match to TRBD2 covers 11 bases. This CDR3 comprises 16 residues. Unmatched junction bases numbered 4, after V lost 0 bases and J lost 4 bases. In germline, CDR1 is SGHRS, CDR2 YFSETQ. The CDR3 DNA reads TGCGCCAGCAGCTTGGGAGGACTAGCGGGTCCAGATACGCAGTATTTT. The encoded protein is CASSLGGLAGPDTQYF.

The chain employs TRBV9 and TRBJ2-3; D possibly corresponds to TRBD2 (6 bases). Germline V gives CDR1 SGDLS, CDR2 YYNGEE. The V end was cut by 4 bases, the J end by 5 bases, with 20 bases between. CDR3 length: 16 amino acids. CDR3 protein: CASSPEGGKPQDTQYF. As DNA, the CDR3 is TGTGCCAGCAGCCCTGAGGGCGGGAAACCCCAAGATACGCAGTATTTT.

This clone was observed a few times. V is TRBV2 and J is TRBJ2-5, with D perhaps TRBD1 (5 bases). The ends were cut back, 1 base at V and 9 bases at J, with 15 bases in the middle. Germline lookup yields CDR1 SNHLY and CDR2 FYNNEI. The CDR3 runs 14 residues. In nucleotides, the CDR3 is TGTGCCAGCAGTGAAGGGCAGCTGTTAGGGGCCCAGTACTTC. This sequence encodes CASSEGQLLGAQYF.

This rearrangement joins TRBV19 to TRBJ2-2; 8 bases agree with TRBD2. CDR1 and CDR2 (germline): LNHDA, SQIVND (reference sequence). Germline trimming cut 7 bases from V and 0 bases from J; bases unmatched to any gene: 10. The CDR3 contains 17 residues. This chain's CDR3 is CASMFQAGAANTGELFF. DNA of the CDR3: TGTGCCAGTATGTTTCAAGCGGGAGCTGCGAACACCGGGGAGCTGTTTTTT.

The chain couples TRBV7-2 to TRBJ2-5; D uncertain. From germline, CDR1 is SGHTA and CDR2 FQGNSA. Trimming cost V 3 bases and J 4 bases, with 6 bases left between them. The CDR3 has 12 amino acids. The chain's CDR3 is CASSFLIETQYF. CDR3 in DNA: TGTGCCAGCAGCTTTTTAATAGAGACCCAGTACTTC.

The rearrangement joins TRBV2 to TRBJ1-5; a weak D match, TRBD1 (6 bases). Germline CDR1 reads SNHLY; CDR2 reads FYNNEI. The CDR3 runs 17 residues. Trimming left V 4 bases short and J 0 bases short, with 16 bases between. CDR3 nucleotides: TGTGCCAGCAGTGTACCGGACAGAGATTATAGCAATCAGCCCCAGCATTTT. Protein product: CASSVPDRDYSNQPQHF. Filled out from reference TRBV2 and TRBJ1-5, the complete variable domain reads EPEVTQTPSHQVTQMGQEVILRCVPISNHLYFYWYRQILGQKVEFLVSFYNNEISEKSEIFDDQFSVERPDGSNFTLKIRSTKLEDSAMYFCASSVPDRDYSNQPQHFGDGTRLSIL.